The 29 T cell receptor beta chains given below trace back to one sample, sequenced in a study of OX40 agonist ivuxolimab in advanced cancers. The protocol used for the library was the immunoSEQ multiplex PCR assay. TCRdb mirrors the immuneACCESS table, restricted to in-frame sequences. Some clones are absent from its copies; in checked studies, under half trace to an unresolved V gene, and the reason for the others is unknown. Counted in this sample were tens of thousands of clones; 70% to 90% of them appeared once. The ten biggest clones cover nearly 0.7% of the sample. The sequencing here drew on CD4+ or CD8+ T cells sorted from blood, taken in a trial of the OX40 agonist ivuxolimab. The receptors shown here come from an adult with an advanced solid tumor such as melanoma, head and neck, liver or kidney cancer.

On this clone itself: This sequence may be a read error, since a much larger clone differs from it by one base. Other DNA variants within this sample encode the same CDR3. This chain uses TRBV18 with TRBJ1-6, with unresolved D. The CDR3 has 13 amino acids. Trimming cost V 3 bases and J 3 bases, with 3 bases left between them. Looked up from germline, CDR1 is KGHSH and CDR2 is LQKENI. Here the CDR3 DNA reads TGTGCCAGCTCACCGGACTATAATTCACCCCTCCACTTT. Protein: CASSPDYNSPLHF.

The rearrangement links TRBV10-2 to TRBJ1-1; D possibly corresponds to TRBD1 (5 bases). In germline, CDR1 is WSHSY, CDR2 SAAADI. This CDR3 has 14 amino acids. Trimming removed 0 bases at V and 5 bases at J, with 10 bases between. DNA for the CDR3: TGCGCCAGCAGTGAGTCTACGGGGGGGACTGAAGCTTTCTTT. It codes for CASSESTGGTEAFF.

This chain uses TRBV6-5 with TRBJ1-4; 8 bases align to TRBD1. This CDR3 is 15 amino acids long. V trimming: 5 bases; J trimming: 6 bases; junction bases outside the gene matches: 8. From germline, CDR1 is MNHEY and CDR2 SVGAGI. The CDR3 DNA is TGTGCCAGCAGTCTCCTGACAGGGGTGGATGAAAAACTGTTTTTT. Translated: CASSLLTGVDEKLFF.

The V gene is TRBV7-2, the J gene TRBJ2-7; 8 nucleotides line up with TRBD2. The CDR3 spans 15 residues. V lost 7 bases to trimming and J lost 0 bases; unmatched junction nucleotides: 8. Germline V gene sequence: CDR1 SGHTA, CDR2 FQGNSA. The CDR3 region has the DNA TGTGCCAGCACCCCCAGCGGGGGTTCCTCCTACGAGCAGTACTTC. The encoded protein is CASTPSGGSSYEQYF.

CDR3 protein: CASRTVGAYEQYF. The CDR3 DNA follows: TGTGCCAGCAGAACTGTAGGGGCCTACGAGCAGTACTTC. The V gene is TRBV5-4, the J gene TRBJ2-7; a weak D match, TRBD1 (5 bases). Trimming cost V 5 bases and J 2 bases, with 11 bases left between them. The germline CDR1 and CDR2 sequences are SGHNT and YYREEE (reference sequence). The CDR3 length is 13 residues.

The J gene is TRBJ2-7, the V gene TRBV11-2; 10 bases map to TRBD1. CDR3 length: 14 residues. V trimming: 5 bases; J trimming: 7 bases; junction bases outside the gene matches: 8. Germline values: CDR1 SGHAT, CDR2 FQNNGV. CDR3 bases: TGTGCCAGCAGCCTAAGGACAGGGGGTATGGAGCAGTACTTC. Residues: CASSLRTGGMEQYF. The whole variable domain, filled in from reference TRBV11-2 and TRBJ2-7, reads EAGVAQSPRYKIIEKRQSVAFWCNPISGHATLYWYQQILGQGPKLLIQFQNNGVVDDSQLPKDRFSAERLKGVDSTLKIQPAKLEDSAVYLCASSLRTGGMEQYFGPGTRLTVT.

V gene TRBV2 combines with J gene TRBJ1-1, with no clear D. The CDR3 is made up of 13 amino acids. Per germline, CDR1 SNHLY and CDR2 FYNNEI. Trimming removed 5 bases from V and 1 base from J, with 8 bases in between. For the CDR3, the DNA is TGTGCCAGCAGTAACAGCCAGAACACTGAAGCTTTCTTT. It codes for CASSNSQNTEAFF.

The J gene is TRBJ2-3, the V gene TRBV7-9; weak D call: TRBD2 (6 bases). Germline-derived CDR1 and CDR2 are SEHNR and FQNEAQ (reference sequence). This CDR3 is built from 17 residues. V was cut by 5 bases and J by 4 bases, with 22 bases left in between. The CDR3 DNA reads as TGTGCCAGCAGCCCCAAAATGAAGCTGCGGGGAGCAGATACGCAGTATTTT. The encoded protein is CASSPKMKLRGADTQYF.

CDR3 sequence: CASAPTQYGYTF. Written as DNA, the CDR3 is TGTGCCAGCGCCCCGACGCAGTATGGCTACACCTTC. The gene calls are TRBV6-5 and TRBJ1-2; D gene unclear. The CDR3 extends over 12 amino acids. V was cut by 8 bases and J by 5 bases, with 12 bases left in between. Germline V gene sequence: CDR1 MNHEY, CDR2 SVGAGI.

Turning to this clone: Within the sample, other DNA sequences also encode this same CDR3. The V call is TRBV5-1, the J call TRBJ1-4, with D perhaps matching TRBD1 (5 bases). This CDR3 spans 15 amino acids. V lost 0 bases and J lost 2, with 8 bases in between. Germline V gene lookup returns CDR1 SGHRS and CDR2 YFSETQ. CDR3 amino acids: CASSLARATNEKLFF. The CDR3 DNA sequence: TGCGCCAGCAGCTTGGCCAGGGCTACTAATGAAAAACTGTTTTTT.

This clone has just one count. V and J are TRBV4-1 and TRBJ2-7; D might be TRBD1 (5 bases). This CDR3 has 14 amino acids. V gave up 2 bases and J gave up 2 bases, with 10 bases separating them. CDR1 is MGHRA, CDR2 YSYEKL, per germline. Written as DNA, the CDR3 is TGCGCCAGCAGCCAACACAGGTCCCCCTACGAGCAGTACTTC. This translates into CASSQHRSPYEQYF.

This clone appeared a few times. The chain is built from TRBV5-1 and TRBJ2-3, with D hard to call. Germline assignment: CDR1 SGHRS and CDR2 YFSETQ. The CDR3 consists of 15 residues. Trimming shortened V by 2 bases and J by 3 bases, and 13 bases separated the two germline ends. CDR3: CASSFRTVGTDTQYF. For the CDR3, the DNA is TGCGCCAGCAGCTTTCGGACCGTGGGGACAGATACGCAGTATTTT.

This clone showed up just a few times. This chain joins TRBV7-2 and TRBJ2-1; 7 nucleotides match TRBD2. This CDR3 spans 15 amino acids. CDR1 is SGHTA, CDR2 FQGNSA, per germline. Unmatched junction bases numbered 2, after V lost 0 bases and J lost 3 bases. The CDR3 DNA reads TGTGCCAGCAGCTTAGCGGGGGGGTACTACAATGAGCAGTTCTTC. Its translation: CASSLAGGYYNEQFF.

The rearrangement joins TRBV7-2 to TRBJ2-5; the D gene could be TRBD1 or TRBD2 (7 bases each). V was shortened by 1 base and J by 5 bases, with 11 bases between the two germline ends. This CDR3 spans 14 amino acids. The germline CDR1 and CDR2 sequences are SGHTA and FQGNSA. CDR3 DNA: TGTGCCAGCAGCTTAGAGGGAGGGGGCGAGACCCAGTACTTC. Translated, it gives CASSLEGGGETQYF.

This clone was counted once. The rearrangement joins TRBV5-1 to TRBJ2-1; 12 bases agree with TRBD2. V shed 0 bases and J 10 bases; nucleotides not matched to a gene: 8. The CDR3 runs to 16 residues. The V gene's germline CDR1 is SGHRS and CDR2 YFSETQ. The CDR3 spells CASSLARLAGVGEQFF. The CDR3 nucleotides are TGCGCCAGCAGCTTGGCCAGACTAGCGGGGGTCGGGGAGCAGTTCTTC. The variable domain in full, with the rest retrieved from reference TRBV5-1 and TRBJ2-1, is KAGVTQTPRYLIKTRGQQVTLSCSPISGHRSVSWYQQTPGQGLQFLFEYFSETQRNKGNFPGRFSGRQFSNSRSEMNVSTLELGDSALYLCASSLARLAGVGEQFFGPGTRLTVL.

V usage is TRBV7-9 and J usage is TRBJ2-5; D is uncertain. The CDR3 runs 13 residues. The germline V gene has CDR1 SEHNR and CDR2 FQNEAQ (reference sequence). V was cut by 2 bases and J by 5 bases, with 9 bases left in between. The CDR3 nucleotides read TGTGCCAGCAGCTTAAGTAGCCTGGAGACCCAGTACTTC. Encoded protein: CASSLSSLETQYF.

The rearrangement links TRBV27 to TRBJ2-2, with a weak D call TRBD2 (6 bases). V shed 4 bases and J shed 3 bases, with 15 bases lying between them. The CDR3 spans 16 residues. Germline loops: CDR1 MNHEY, CDR2 SMNVEV (reference sequence). CDR3 amino acids: CASSSPRGTHTGELFF. In nucleotides, the CDR3 is TGTGCCAGCAGTTCGCCCCGGGGGACCCACACCGGGGAGCTGTTTTTT.

The genes are TRBV11-1 and TRBJ2-7, with D possibly TRBD1 on 6 matching bases. The CDR3 sequence is 13 residues long. Germline CDR1 is SGHAT and CDR2 is FQDESV (reference sequence). V lost 6 bases to trimming and J lost 6 bases, with 15 bases between them. For the CDR3, the DNA is TGTGCCAGCAGAGAACAGGGAAATTCCGAGCAGTACTTC. Translated, it gives CASREQGNSEQYF.

This chain connects TRBV5-1 to TRBJ1-3, with D tentatively TRBD1 (6 bases). In germline, CDR1 is SGHRS, CDR2 YFSETQ. The CDR3 spans 18 residues. Trimming took off 0 bases at V and 0 bases at J, with 16 bases between the two ends. The CDR3 spells CASSLAGTGSPSGNTIYF. The CDR3 DNA follows: TGCGCCAGCAGCTTGGCCGGTACAGGGTCTCCCTCTGGAAACACCATATATTTT.

The chain joins TRBV6-5 to TRBJ2-7, with unresolved D. The V gene lost 6 bases and the J gene lost 0 bases, with 12 bases spanning the gap. Germline CDR1 MNHEY, CDR2 SVGAGI. This CDR3 has 14 residues. The CDR3 region is CASRYTESSYEQYF. Written as DNA, the CDR3 is TGTGCCAGCAGATATACAGAAAGCTCCTACGAGCAGTACTTC.

The V call is TRBV9, the J call TRBJ1-2, with D maybe TRBD1 (6 bases). Germline-derived CDR1 and CDR2 are SGDLS and YYNGEE. This CDR3 comprises 15 residues. V lost 3 bases and J 7 bases, leaving 19 bases between the germline ends. As DNA, the CDR3 is TGTGCCAGCAGCGCACGCCCAGGACAGAGGGGTGGCTACACCTTC. Its translation is CASSARPGQRGGYTF. Full variable domain (remainder filled in from reference TRBV9 and TRBJ1-2): DSGVTQTPKHLITATGQRVTLRCSPRSGDLSVYWYQQSLDQGLQFLIQYYNGEERAKGNILERFSAQQFPDLHSELNLSSLELGDSALYFCASSARPGQRGGYTFGSGTRLTVV.

V is TRBV4-1 and J is TRBJ2-5; 9 nucleotides line up with TRBD2. The CDR3 is 14 residues long. In germline, CDR1 is MGHRA, CDR2 YSYEKL. V gave up 0 bases and J gave up 5 bases; unmatched junction bases: 1. As DNA, the CDR3 is TGCGCCAGCAGCCAAGACAGCGGGGGGGAGACCCAGTACTTC. This translates into CASSQDSGGETQYF.

The genes are TRBV7-3 and TRBJ2-3; maybe TRBD1 (5 bases). Trimming cost V 5 bases and J 1 base, with 13 bases left between them. Germline V gene lookup returns CDR1 SGHTA and CDR2 FQGTGA. The CDR3 length is 15 residues. The CDR3, as DNA: TGTGCCAGCAGCGCTCAGGGTATTGGCACAGATACGCAGTATTTT. It translates to CASSAQGIGTDTQYF.

The rearrangement uses TRBV6-1 and TRBJ1-5, with 9 bases identical to TRBD1. Germline values: CDR1 MNHNS, CDR2 SASEGT. J lost 6 bases, V lost 3 bases, and 9 bases had no gene match. The CDR3 runs 16 residues. For the CDR3, the DNA is TGTGCCAGCAGTGATTTTTCGGGACAGGGTCGTCAGCCCCAGCATTTT. Translating it yields CASSDFSGQGRQPQHF.

The chain has TRBV29-1 and TRBJ2-5; D gene uncertain. CDR3 length: 10 residues. Per germline, CDR1 SQVTM and CDR2 ANQGSEA. Deletions cut 4 bases from V and 4 bases from J, with 4 bases between. This chain's CDR3 is CSVGPETQYF. The CDR3 coding sequence is TGCAGCGTTGGCCCAGAGACCCAGTACTTC.

This clone came up many times. The chain uses TRBV5-4 and TRBJ1-2; D might be TRBD1 (5 bases). The germline gives CDR1 SGHNT, CDR2 YYREEE (reference sequence). The CDR3 is 15 residues long. Trimming left V 0 bases short and J 4 bases short, with 13 bases between. The CDR3 nucleotides are TGTGCCAGCAGCTTGGAACGGGGGTATGGCTATGGCTACACCTTC. Translation gives CASSLERGYGYGYTF.

The chain couples TRBV10-2 to TRBJ1-2, with D possibly matching TRBD1 (5 bases). Germline-derived CDR1 and CDR2 are WSHSY and SAAADI. This CDR3 spans 14 amino acids. V was pared by 6 bases and J by 2 bases, with 13 bases between. The CDR3 sequence is CASRERGENYGYTF. The CDR3 coding sequence is TGCGCCAGCAGGGAGAGAGGGGAGAACTATGGCTACACCTTC.

This clone was seen only once. This chain joins TRBV6-1 and TRBJ1-2; D might be TRBD1 (5 bases). The CDR3 covers 12 residues. Trimming stripped 4 bases from V and 8 bases from J, with 11 bases between. The germline CDR1 and CDR2 sequences are MNHNS and SASEGT. The CDR3 DNA follows: TGTGCCAGCAGTGTCGCAGGGTTCGGCTACACCTTC. This codes for CASSVAGFGYTF.

This clone was picked up a small number of times. The chain is built from TRBV5-6 and TRBJ1-1; perhaps TRBD1 as D (5 bases). The length of the CDR3 is 14 residues. V lost 0 bases and J 3 bases, leaving 9 bases between the germline ends. Germline loops: CDR1 SGHDT, CDR2 YYEEEE. Here the CDR3 reads CASSLEAGHTEAFF. The CDR3 DNA sequence: TGTGCCAGCAGCTTGGAGGCAGGGCACACTGAAGCTTTCTTT.